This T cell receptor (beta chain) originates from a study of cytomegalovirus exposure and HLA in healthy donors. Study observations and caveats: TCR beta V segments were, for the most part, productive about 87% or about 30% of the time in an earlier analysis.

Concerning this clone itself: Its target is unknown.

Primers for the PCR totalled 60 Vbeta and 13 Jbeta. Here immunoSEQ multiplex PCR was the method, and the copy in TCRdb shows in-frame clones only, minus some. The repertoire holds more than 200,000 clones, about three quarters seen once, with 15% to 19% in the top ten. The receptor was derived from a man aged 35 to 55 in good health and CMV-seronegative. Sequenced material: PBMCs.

The CDR3 nucleotides read TGTGCCAGCAGCGTCTCCTCGGGGGGGCGAGAGACCCAGTACTTC. Translating it yields CASSVSSGGRETQYF. This chain uses TRBV9 with TRBJ2-5; 8 bases are shared with TRBD2. V shed 2 bases and J 4 bases; nucleotides not matched to a gene: 7. Germline-derived CDR1 and CDR2 are SGDLS and YYNGEE. CDR3 length equals 15 residues.